The 15 T cell receptor beta chains below were found in one sample sequenced in a study of shared clonotypes between healthy human individuals. The table came from immunoSEQ multiplex PCR; TCRdb's copy has only in-frame clones and leaves some out. Among a few million clones, approximately 90% were seen once, and the ten largest hold around 0.15%. Sequences were obtained from naive CD4+ T cells sorted from blood. Subset indicated: CD45RA+ positively selected. These receptors were collected from a man aged 18 to 29 in good health.

This clone has only one observation. The chain employs TRBV7-8 and TRBJ2-6; tentatively, D is TRBD2 (10 bases). The CDR3 is made up of 19 amino acids. The V gene lost 4 bases and the J gene lost 0 bases, with 19 bases spanning the gap. The germline V gene has CDR1 SGHVS and CDR2 FQNEAQ. The DNA of the CDR3 is TGTGCCAGCAGCTCTAGCGGGGGACAGGGATCCTCTGGGGCCAACGTCCTGACTTTC. It yields the protein CASSSSGGQGSSGANVLTF.

The chain joins TRBV11-2 to TRBJ2-3; D perhaps matches TRBD2 (5 bases). CDR3 size: 16 residues. CDR1 and CDR2 from the germline V gene are SGHAT and FQNNGV. The V end was cut by 3 bases, the J end by 0 bases, with 13 bases between. CDR3: CASSFERALSTDTQYF. Written as DNA, the CDR3 is TGTGCCAGCAGCTTTGAGAGGGCCCTAAGCACAGATACGCAGTATTTT.

The CDR3 DNA sequence: TGTGCCAGCAGCCATCCCGAGGCTGTAAGGCAGGGAAACACTGAAGCTTTCTTT. It is translated as CASSHPEAVRQGNTEAFF. The V gene is TRBV4-2, the J gene TRBJ1-1; tentatively, D is TRBD1 (5 bases). V lost 3 bases and J lost 2, with 22 bases in between. The germline gives CDR1 LGHNA, CDR2 YNFKEQ. The CDR3 contains 18 residues.

J is TRBJ2-7 and V is TRBV2; 12 bases match TRBD2. Germline-derived CDR1 and CDR2 are SNHLY and FYNNEI. The CDR3 loop spans 15 amino acids. V shed 6 bases and J 3 bases; nucleotides not matched to a gene: 6. This CDR3 reads CASSPTGLAGYEQYF. Written as DNA, the CDR3 is TGTGCCAGCAGCCCCACGGGACTAGCGGGCTACGAGCAGTACTTC.

The chain employs TRBV19 and TRBJ2-5; D uncertain. This CDR3 comprises 10 residues. Germline V gene sequence: CDR1 LNHDA, CDR2 SQIVND (reference sequence). The V end lost 5 bases, the J end lost 4 bases, and 2 bases lay between the germline ends. The CDR3 spells CASSGETQYF. Here the CDR3 DNA reads TGTGCCAGTAGTGGAGAGACCCAGTACTTC.

This clone has a single count. The chain couples TRBV7-2 to TRBJ1-2, with D perhaps matching TRBD1 (6 bases). The CDR3 extends over 14 amino acids. Trimming took 5 bases from V and 4 from J, leaving 14 bases between them. Germline values: CDR1 SGHTA, CDR2 FQGNSA. CDR3 bases: TGTGCCAGCAGCCTAGTGGGGGCCCCCTATGGCTACACCTTC. Translation: CASSLVGAPYGYTF.

The V and J genes are TRBV27 and TRBJ2-6, with 7 bases fitting TRBD1. J gave up 0 bases and V 5 bases, and 4 bases lay outside the gene matches. There are 16 residues in the CDR3. CDR1 MNHEY and CDR2 SMNVEV come from the germline V gene (reference sequence). CDR3 in DNA: TGTGCCAGCAGTCCGACAGGGTTCTCTGGGGCCAACGTCCTGACTTTC. This gives the protein CASSPTGFSGANVLTF. Combining the CDR3 with reference TRBV27 and TRBJ2-6 gives the whole variable domain EAQVTQNPRYLITVTGKKLTVTCSQNMNHEYMSWYRQDPGLGLRQIYYSMNVEVTDKGDVPEGYKVSRKEKRNFPLILESPSPNQTSLYFCASSPTGFSGANVLTFGAGSRLTVL.

The J gene is TRBJ2-2, the V gene TRBV6-5, with D perhaps matching TRBD2 (5 bases). This CDR3 has 14 residues. V was pared by 10 bases and J by 5 bases, with 17 bases between. Looked up from germline, CDR1 is MNHEY and CDR2 is SVGAGI. Written as DNA, the CDR3 is TGTGCCACTAGAGAGGGAGCATATACCGGGGAGCTGTTTTTT. This codes for CATREGAYTGELFF.

This clone came up once. V gene TRBV2 combines with J gene TRBJ2-7; 7 bases are a match to TRBD2. Germline values: CDR1 SNHLY, CDR2 FYNNEI. The CDR3 runs 15 residues. Trimming took 7 bases from V and 2 from J; bases not matched to a gene: 11. In nucleotides, the CDR3 is TGTGCCAGCACTCAGGGCTTGGGGGGGACCTACGAGCAGTACTTC. Residues: CASTQGLGGTYEQYF.

This chain uses TRBV7-2 with TRBJ1-1; tentatively, D is TRBD1 (5 bases). Trimming removed 10 bases from V and 6 bases from J, with 12 bases in between. Germline loops: CDR1 SGHTA, CDR2 FQGNSA. This CDR3 is built from 11 residues. CDR3 sequence (DNA): TGTGCCATTCGGCTAGGGGCTGAAGCTTTCTTT. This codes for CAIRLGAEAFF.

The rearrangement uses TRBV7-2 and TRBJ1-4; the match to TRBD1 covers 7 bases. V shed 0 bases, J shed 7 bases, and the junction held 2 bases outside the gene matches. Per germline, CDR1 SGHTA and CDR2 FQGNSA. The CDR3 sequence is 14 residues long. The CDR3: CASSLAGGVEKLFF. In nucleotides, the CDR3 is TGTGCCAGCAGCTTAGCAGGGGGCGTTGAAAAACTGTTTTTT.

The chain combines TRBV30 with TRBJ2-6; D is ambiguous. V shed 0 bases and J shed 0 bases, with 9 bases lying between them. The CDR3 contains 16 residues. The V gene's germline CDR1 is GTSNPN and CDR2 SVGIG (reference sequence). CDR3 sequence: CAWSVFGGSGANVLTF. As DNA, the CDR3 is TGTGCCTGGAGTGTATTTGGTGGCTCTGGGGCCAACGTCCTGACTTTC.

The V and J genes are TRBV6-5 and TRBJ1-1, with D perhaps matching TRBD1 (6 bases). This CDR3 is built from 15 residues. Germline CDR1 MNHEY, CDR2 SVGAGI. V shed 6 bases and J shed 2 bases, with 16 bases lying between them. The CDR3 sequence is CASRESGAQNTEAFF. The CDR3 region has the DNA TGTGCCAGCAGGGAATCAGGGGCACAAAACACTGAAGCTTTCTTT.

V and J are TRBV18 and TRBJ2-7; a possible D gene is TRBD2 (5 bases). There are 13 residues in the CDR3. Trimming left V 4 bases short and J 2 bases short, with 9 bases between. CDR1 and CDR2 (germline): KGHSH, LQKENI. The CDR3 is CASSLSGTYEQYF. The CDR3 DNA follows: TGTGCCAGCTCACTATCCGGGACCTACGAGCAGTACTTC.

This clone showed up just a few times. Other nucleotide sequences from this sample produce the same CDR3. The chain is built from TRBV6-5 and TRBJ2-7, with 7 nucleotides matching TRBD1. The V gene end was trimmed by 0 bases and the J gene end by 1 base; junction bases not matched to a gene: 3. The CDR3 consists of 15 residues. Germline V lookup: CDR1 MNHEY, CDR2 SVGAGI. The CDR3 nucleotides are TGTGCCAGCAGTTACTCGCACAGGGGATCCTACGAGCAGTACTTC. Translating gives CASSYSHRGSYEQYF.